Listed here are 26 T cell receptor beta chains from one sample, sequenced in a study of T cell repertoires in cytomegalovirus infection. For these TCRs, the target antigens are not known. In TCRdb, the reads were re-called with MiXCR into one record per CDR3 protein. The table records about 920,000 distinct CDR3 sequences, around 32% of them present only once. The sequencing used cultured CD8+ T cells from PBMCs, collected from culture after CMV antigen stimulation. The receptors originated from a human donor in good health (CMV status not recorded). Some clones in this sample may be carry-over from other donors' samples.

V is TRBV12-3 or TRBV12-4 and J is TRBJ1-2; 9 bases map to TRBD1. V gave up 6 bases and J gave up 4 bases; unmatched junction bases: 6. CDR3 length: 14 residues. CDR3 sequence (DNA): TGTGCCAGCAGCGGACAGGGGAAGTTCTATGGCTACACCTTC. Translating gives CASSGQGKFYGYTF.

This clonotype was counted only a few times. The chain recombines TRBV6-5 with TRBJ2-2, with D possibly matching TRBD1 (5 bases). Trimming took 0 bases from V and 3 from J, leaving 14 bases between them. The CDR3 has 17 residues. CDR1 is MNHEY and CDR2 is SVGAGI in the germline V gene. The CDR3 DNA follows: TGTGCCAGCAGTTACTCGATTGACCAACAGGACACCGGGGAGCTGTTTTTT. As protein: CASSYSIDQQDTGELFF.

This clonotype has just a few counts. The rearrangement links TRBV11-2 to TRBJ2-5; 7 bases are shared with TRBD1. V lost 2 bases and J lost 9; bases outside the gene matches: 6. The CDR3 extends over 13 amino acids. The germline gives CDR1 SGHAT, CDR2 FQNNGV. In nucleotides, the CDR3 is TGTGCCAGCAGCTTAACAGGGGTCAAGGCCCAGTACTTC. Translation: CASSLTGVKAQYF.

V and J are TRBV19 and TRBJ2-1; TRBD2 aligns across 14 bases. J lost 8 bases, V lost 3 bases, and 3 bases had no gene match. The CDR3 length is 15 residues. The germline V gene encodes CDR1 LNHDA and CDR2 SQIVND (reference sequence). CDR3: CASSIGTSGGYEQFF. As DNA, the CDR3 is TGTGCCAGTAGTATCGGGACTAGCGGGGGCTATGAGCAGTTCTTC.

In its sample, this clonotype was seen a few times. V usage is TRBV28 and J usage is TRBJ2-6; TRBD1 matches at 10 bases. V shed 7 bases, J shed 3 bases, and the junction held 9 bases outside the gene matches. CDR1 and CDR2 from the germline V gene are MDHEN and SYDVKM. The CDR3 loop spans 17 amino acids. CDR3 loop: CASTIAGQGYGANVLTF. DNA for the CDR3: TGTGCCAGCACGATTGCGGGACAGGGGTATGGGGCCAACGTCCTGACTTTC.

This chain joins TRBV6-2 or TRBV6-3 and TRBJ2-7, with D possibly TRBD1 on 6 matching bases. Trimming removed 6 bases at V and 1 base at J, with 13 bases between. Germline-derived CDR1 and CDR2 are MNHEY and SVGEGT. The CDR3 spans 14 residues. CDR3 bases: TGTGCCAGCAGACCCCTTACAGGGTCCTACGAGCAGTACGTC. Its protein is CASRPLTGSYEQYV.

V gene TRBV27 combines with J gene TRBJ1-4; D not certain. Germline CDR1 and CDR2: MNHEY and SMNVEV (reference sequence). Trimming took 0 bases from V and 8 from J, leaving 13 bases between them. The CDR3 runs 15 residues. The CDR3 region has the DNA TGTGCCAGCAGTTTATCGAACGGATTCGGGGAAAAACTGTTTTTT. Protein: CASSLSNGFGEKLFF.

V gene TRBV6-5 combines with J gene TRBJ2-7; a weak D match, TRBD2 (6 bases). V dropped 6 bases and J dropped 3 bases, with 18 bases sitting between them. Germline V gene data show CDR1 as MNHEY and CDR2 as SVGAGI. The CDR3 is 15 residues long. CDR3 coding DNA: TGTGCCAGCAGCCCTTGGGGTAGCGGAGACTACGAGCAGTACTTC. Translation gives CASSPWGSGDYEQYF.

This clonotype occurred a few times. The chain uses TRBV25-1 and TRBJ2-2, with 8 bases aligning to TRBD2. The CDR3 extends over 15 amino acids. Germline V CDR1 and CDR2: MGHDK, SYGVNS. V was pared by 6 bases and J by 4 bases, with 7 bases of the junction left unmatched. Here the CDR3 reads CASRGGLDATGELFF. The DNA of the CDR3 is TGTGCCAGCAGGGGGGGACTAGATGCCACCGGGGAGCTGTTTTTT.

The chain joins TRBV29-1 to TRBJ2-5, with TRBD1 identical over 8 bases. The CDR3 covers 13 residues. Unmatched junction bases numbered 11, after V lost 7 bases and J lost 7 bases. CDR1 is SQVTM and CDR2 is ANQGSEA in the germline V gene. The CDR3 nucleotides read TGCAGCGGGGGACAGGACCGCAAGAGGACCCAGTACTTC. As protein: CSGGQDRKRTQYF.

This clonotype was seen a handful of times. This chain connects TRBV27 to TRBJ2-3; a weak D match, TRBD1 (5 bases). Trimming took off 8 bases at V and 4 bases at J, with 7 bases between the two ends. The CDR3 covers 11 residues. CDR1 MNHEY and CDR2 SMNVEV come from the germline V gene (reference sequence). In DNA form, the CDR3 reads TGTGCCAGCCTCAGGGCAGATACGCAGTATTTT. It yields the protein CASLRADTQYF.

The chain couples TRBV19 to TRBJ1-1; unclear D gene. The CDR3 totals 13 residues. Germline V lookup: CDR1 LNHDA, CDR2 SQIVND (reference sequence). V was trimmed by 5 bases and J by 0 bases, leaving 7 bases between them. The CDR3 region has the DNA TGTGCCAGTAGTGCCAGAGTGAACACTGAAGCTTTCTTT. Amino acid sequence: CASSARVNTEAFF.

The V call is TRBV12-3 or TRBV12-4, the J call TRBJ2-1; D could derive from TRBD1 or TRBD2 (5 bases each). Trimming shortened V by 8 bases and J by 7 bases, and 12 bases separated the two germline ends. The CDR3 loop spans 12 amino acids. Here the CDR3 DNA reads TGTGCCAGCGGGGCCGGGGTGAATGAGCAGTTCTTC. Residues: CASGAGVNEQFF.

This clonotype was observed at least ten times. This chain connects TRBV7-8 to TRBJ2-5; a possible D gene is TRBD1 (7 bases). This CDR3 spans 15 amino acids. Trimming removed 4 bases from V and 4 bases from J, with 16 bases in between. The germline V gene has CDR1 SGHVS and CDR2 FQNEAQ. CDR3 in DNA: TGTGCCAGCAGCTACCTACAGGGGAGGCCAGAGACCCAGTACTTC. As protein: CASSYLQGRPETQYF.

CDR3: CSAPGLAGRPLNEQFF. DNA of the CDR3: TGCAGTGCCCCGGGACTAGCGGGGAGACCCCTGAATGAGCAGTTCTTC. The J gene is TRBJ2-1, the V gene TRBV20-1; the match to TRBD2 covers 13 bases. CDR3 length: 16 residues. V was pared by 6 bases and J by 7 bases, with 12 bases of the junction left unmatched. From germline, CDR1 is DFQATT and CDR2 SNEGSKA (reference sequence).

This sequence joins TRBV27 and TRBJ2-5; D perhaps matches TRBD2 (6 bases). V shed 2 bases and J shed 6 bases, with 13 bases lying between them. Germline values: CDR1 MNHEY, CDR2 SMNVEV (reference sequence). The CDR3 extends over 14 amino acids. The CDR3, as DNA: TGTGCCAGCAGTTTAGAGCCGCGGGGTAAGACCCAGTACTTC. This sequence encodes CASSLEPRGKTQYF.

This clonotype was counted a few times. This chain connects TRBV7-6 to TRBJ1-2, with a tentative D call TRBD1 (5 bases). This CDR3 is 14 amino acids long. CDR1 is SGHVS and CDR2 is FNYEAQ in the germline V gene. V dropped 4 bases and J dropped 4 bases, with 13 bases sitting between them. The CDR3 region has the DNA TGTGCCAGCAGCTCGTCACAGGAACCCTATGGCTACACCTTC. Translating gives CASSSSQEPYGYTF. The full variable domain, completed using reference TRBV7-6 and TRBJ1-2, is GAGVSQSPRYKVTKRGQDVALRCDPISGHVSLYWYRQALGQGPEFLTYFNYEAQQDKSGLPNDRFSAERPEGSISTLTIQRTEQRDSAMYRCASSSSQEPYGYTFGSGTRLTVV.

V usage is TRBV7-9 and J usage is TRBJ1-1, with D uncertain. The germline CDR1 and CDR2 sequences are SEHNR and FQNEAQ (reference sequence). This CDR3 has 16 amino acids. Deletions cut 4 bases from V and 1 base from J, with 16 bases between. CDR3: CASSSTDEAPNTEAFF. The DNA for the CDR3 is TGTGCCAGCAGCTCAACGGACGAAGCCCCGAACACTGAAGCTTTCTTT.

This clonotype appeared once. The rearrangement joins TRBV12-5 to TRBJ1-2; possible D gene TRBD1, 5 bases. V dropped 7 bases and J dropped 7 bases, with 16 bases sitting between them. Germline assignment: CDR1 LGHNT and CDR2 FRNRAP. This CDR3 comprises 13 residues. In nucleotides, the CDR3 is TGTGCTAGTGACAAATCAGGGACCGTTGGCTACACCTTC. Its translation: CASDKSGTVGYTF.

This rearrangement joins TRBV6-2 or TRBV6-3 to TRBJ2-7; 7 nucleotides match TRBD2. Germline loops: CDR1 MNHEY, CDR2 SVGEGT. There are 14 residues in the CDR3. V was clipped by 5 bases and J by 4 bases; unmatched bases: 8. For the CDR3, the DNA is TGTGCCAGCAGTGACCCGGGGGACTATTACGAGCAGTACTTC. Encoded protein: CASSDPGDYYEQYF.

This clonotype was picked up a small number of times. V gene TRBV4-1 combines with J gene TRBJ1-2; the D gene is possibly TRBD1 (5 bases). V lost 0 bases to trimming and J lost 3 bases, with 14 bases between them. Germline-derived CDR1 and CDR2 are MGHRA and YSYEKL. The CDR3 length is 16 residues. The DNA for the CDR3 is TGCGCCAGCAGCCAAGATGGTGTTCCGGGACACTATGGCTACACCTTC. Amino acids: CASSQDGVPGHYGYTF.

This clonotype was observed a handful of times. The CDR3 bases are TGTGCCAGCAGTTACTCGTCGACAGGGGGGAAGACTGAAGCTTTCTTT. This encodes CASSYSSTGGKTEAFF. The chain joins TRBV6-5 to TRBJ1-1, with TRBD1 matching 9 bases. V lost 0 bases to trimming and J lost 5 bases; unmatched junction nucleotides: 7. The CDR3 contains 16 residues. Germline V gives CDR1 MNHEY, CDR2 SVGAGI.

The V and J genes are TRBV7-9 and TRBJ2-3; 7 nucleotides align to TRBD1. Germline V gene data show CDR1 as SEHNR and CDR2 as FQNEAQ (reference sequence). V lost 5 bases, J lost 4 bases, and 9 bases stayed unmatched. This CDR3 has 15 amino acids. For the CDR3, the DNA is TGTGCCAGCAGCCAGGAACAGGGGCTTCCAGATACGCAGTATTTT. Its protein is CASSQEQGLPDTQYF.

Only a few counts were recorded for this clonotype. The chain employs TRBV2 and TRBJ2-7; 7 bases match TRBD1. Germline V gene lookup returns CDR1 SNHLY and CDR2 FYNNEI. The CDR3 is 17 residues long. With 7 bases clipped from V and 2 bases from J, the junction kept 17 bases outside the gene matches. CDR3 nucleotide sequence: TGTGCCAGCAAGGTGTGGGACAGCCAAGCGTTTCCCTACGAGCAGTACTTC. It translates to CASKVWDSQAFPYEQYF.

This rearrangement joins TRBV14 to TRBJ2-6; possibly TRBD1 for D (6 bases). Germline V gene sequence: CDR1 SGHDN, CDR2 FVKESK. V was clipped by 6 bases and J by 0 bases, with 18 bases between them. The CDR3 totals 18 residues. The CDR3 here is CASRGYDRRSSGANVLTF. CDR3 in DNA: TGTGCCAGCAGAGGATACGACAGGCGGAGCTCTGGGGCCAACGTCCTGACTTTC.

In its sample, this clonotype was seen a few times. The V gene is TRBV4-1, the J gene TRBJ1-6; D is possibly TRBD1 (5 bases). V lost 0 bases, J lost 8 bases, and 11 bases lay in between. The CDR3 totals 15 residues. CDR1 is MGHRA, CDR2 YSYEKL, per germline. The DNA of the CDR3 is TGCGCCAGCAGCCAAGATACCAGGGTTGATTCACCCCTCCACTTT. This codes for CASSQDTRVDSPLHF.